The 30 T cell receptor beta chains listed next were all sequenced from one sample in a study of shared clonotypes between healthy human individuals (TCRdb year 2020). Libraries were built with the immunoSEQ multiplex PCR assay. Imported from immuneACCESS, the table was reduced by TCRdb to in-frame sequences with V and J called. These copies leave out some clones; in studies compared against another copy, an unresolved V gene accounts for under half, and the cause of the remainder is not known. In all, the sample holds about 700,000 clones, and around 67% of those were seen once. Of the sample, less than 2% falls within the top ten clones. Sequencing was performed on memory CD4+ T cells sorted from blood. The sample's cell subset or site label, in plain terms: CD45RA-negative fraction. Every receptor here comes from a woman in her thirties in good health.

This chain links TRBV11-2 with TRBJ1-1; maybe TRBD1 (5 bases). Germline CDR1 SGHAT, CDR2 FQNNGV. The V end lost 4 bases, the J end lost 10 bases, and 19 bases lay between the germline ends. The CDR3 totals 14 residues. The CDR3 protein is CASSSPVGRSRAFF. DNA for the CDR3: TGTGCCAGCAGCTCACCCGTGGGACGGAGTCGAGCTTTCTTT.

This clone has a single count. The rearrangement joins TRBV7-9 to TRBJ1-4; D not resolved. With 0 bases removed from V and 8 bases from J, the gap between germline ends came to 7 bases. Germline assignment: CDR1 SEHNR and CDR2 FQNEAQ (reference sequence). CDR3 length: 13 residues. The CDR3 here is CASSLAAGEKLFF. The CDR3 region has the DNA TGTGCCAGCAGCTTAGCGGCGGGGGAAAAACTGTTTTTT.

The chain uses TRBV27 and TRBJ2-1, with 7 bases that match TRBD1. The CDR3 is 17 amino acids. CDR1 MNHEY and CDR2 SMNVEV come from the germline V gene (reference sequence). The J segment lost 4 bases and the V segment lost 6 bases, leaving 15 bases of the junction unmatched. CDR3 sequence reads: CASRAGGEGAVYNEQFF. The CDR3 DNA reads TGTGCCAGCAGAGCTGGGGGTGAGGGGGCTGTATACAATGAGCAGTTCTTC.

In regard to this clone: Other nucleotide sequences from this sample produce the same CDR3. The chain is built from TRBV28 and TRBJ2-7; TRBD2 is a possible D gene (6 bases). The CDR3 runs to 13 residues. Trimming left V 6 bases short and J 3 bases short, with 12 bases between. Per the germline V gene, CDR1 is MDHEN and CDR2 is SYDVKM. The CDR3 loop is CASSTGLSYEQYF. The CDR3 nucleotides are TGTGCCAGCAGCACGGGACTCAGCTACGAGCAGTACTTC.

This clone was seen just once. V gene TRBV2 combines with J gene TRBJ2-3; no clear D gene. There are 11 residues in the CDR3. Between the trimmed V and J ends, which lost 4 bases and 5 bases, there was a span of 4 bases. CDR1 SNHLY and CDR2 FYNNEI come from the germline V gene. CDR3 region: CASSARDTQYF. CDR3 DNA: TGTGCCAGCAGTGCCCGAGATACGCAGTATTTT.

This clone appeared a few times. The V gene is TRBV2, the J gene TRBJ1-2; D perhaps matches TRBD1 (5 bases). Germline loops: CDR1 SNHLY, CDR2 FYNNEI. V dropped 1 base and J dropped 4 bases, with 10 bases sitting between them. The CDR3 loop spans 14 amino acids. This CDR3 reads CASSEGRQGYGYTF. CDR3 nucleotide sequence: TGTGCCAGCAGTGAAGGCCGCCAGGGCTATGGCTACACCTTC.

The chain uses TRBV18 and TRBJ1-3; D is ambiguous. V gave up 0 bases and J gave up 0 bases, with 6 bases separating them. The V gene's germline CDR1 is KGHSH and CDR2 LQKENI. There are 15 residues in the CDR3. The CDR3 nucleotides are TGTGCCAGCTCACCACCGTCGAACTCTGGAAACACCATATATTTT. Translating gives CASSPPSNSGNTIYF.

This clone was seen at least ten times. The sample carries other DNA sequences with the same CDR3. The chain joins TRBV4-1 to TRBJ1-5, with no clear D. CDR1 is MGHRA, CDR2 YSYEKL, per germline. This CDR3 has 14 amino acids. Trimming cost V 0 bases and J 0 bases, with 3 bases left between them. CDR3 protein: CASSQDNSNQPQHF. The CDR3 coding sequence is TGCGCCAGCAGCCAAGACAATAGCAATCAGCCCCAGCATTTT.

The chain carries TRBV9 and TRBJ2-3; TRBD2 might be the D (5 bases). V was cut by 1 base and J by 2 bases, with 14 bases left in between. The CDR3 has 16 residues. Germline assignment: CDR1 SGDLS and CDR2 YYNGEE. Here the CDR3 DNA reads TGTGCCAGCAGCGTAAGGAGGCTGAATCACACAGATACGCAGTATTTT. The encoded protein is CASSVRRLNHTDTQYF.

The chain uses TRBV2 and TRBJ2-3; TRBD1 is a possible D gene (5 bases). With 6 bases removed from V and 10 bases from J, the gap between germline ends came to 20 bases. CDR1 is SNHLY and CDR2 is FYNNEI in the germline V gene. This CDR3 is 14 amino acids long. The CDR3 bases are TGTGCCAGCAGGGAGACAGACCGATTATGGGCGCAGTATTTT. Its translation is CASRETDRLWAQYF.

CDR3 protein: CASSDSEPSGSTDTQYF. In nucleotides, the CDR3 is TGTGCCAGCAGTGACTCGGAACCGAGCGGGAGCACAGATACGCAGTATTTT. The rearrangement joins TRBV25-1 to TRBJ2-3, with D possibly matching TRBD2 (6 bases). Trimming shortened V by 3 bases and J by 0 bases, and 16 bases separated the two germline ends. Germline lookup yields CDR1 MGHDK and CDR2 SYGVNS. The CDR3 has 17 amino acids.

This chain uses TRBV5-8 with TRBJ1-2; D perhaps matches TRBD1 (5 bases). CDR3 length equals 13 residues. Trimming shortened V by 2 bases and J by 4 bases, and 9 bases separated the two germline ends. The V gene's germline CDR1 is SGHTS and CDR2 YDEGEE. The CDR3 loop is CASSFDSPYGYTF. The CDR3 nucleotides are TGTGCCAGCAGCTTCGACAGCCCCTATGGCTACACCTTC.

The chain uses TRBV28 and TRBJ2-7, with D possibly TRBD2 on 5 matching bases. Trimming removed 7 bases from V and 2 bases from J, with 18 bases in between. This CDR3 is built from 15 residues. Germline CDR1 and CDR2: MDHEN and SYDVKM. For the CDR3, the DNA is TGTGCCAGCACCACCGGGATCAACCTCCCCTACGAGCAGTACTTC. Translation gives CASTTGINLPYEQYF.

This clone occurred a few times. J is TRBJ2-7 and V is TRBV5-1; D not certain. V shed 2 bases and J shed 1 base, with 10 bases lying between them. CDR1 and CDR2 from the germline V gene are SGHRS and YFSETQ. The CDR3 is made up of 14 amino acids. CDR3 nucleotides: TGCGCCAGCAGCTTTGAGGCCAATTCCTACGAGCAGTACTTC. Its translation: CASSFEANSYEQYF.

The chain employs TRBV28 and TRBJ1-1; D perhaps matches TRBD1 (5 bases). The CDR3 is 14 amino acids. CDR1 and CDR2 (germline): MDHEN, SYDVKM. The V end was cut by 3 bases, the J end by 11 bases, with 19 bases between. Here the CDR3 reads CASSFGGPREGAFF. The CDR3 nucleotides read TGTGCCAGCAGTTTCGGTGGCCCCAGGGAAGGGGCTTTCTTT.

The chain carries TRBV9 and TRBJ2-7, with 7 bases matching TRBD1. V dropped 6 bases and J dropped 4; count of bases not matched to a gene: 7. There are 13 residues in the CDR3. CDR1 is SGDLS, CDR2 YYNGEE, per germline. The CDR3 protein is CASNRDRAYEQYF. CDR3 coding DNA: TGTGCCAGCAACCGGGACAGAGCATACGAGCAGTACTTC.

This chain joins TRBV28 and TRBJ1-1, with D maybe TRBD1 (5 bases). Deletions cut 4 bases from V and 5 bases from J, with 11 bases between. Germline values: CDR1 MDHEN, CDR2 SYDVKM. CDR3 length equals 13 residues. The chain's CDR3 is CASSSGGRTEAFF. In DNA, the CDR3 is TGTGCCAGCAGTTCGGGGGGGAGAACTGAAGCTTTCTTT.

The CDR3 loop reads CASREFRATEAFF. For the CDR3, the DNA is TGTGCCAGCAGAGAGTTCAGGGCCACTGAAGCTTTCTTT. The rearrangement uses TRBV27 and TRBJ1-1, with D perhaps matching TRBD1 (5 bases). Trimming stripped 6 bases from V and 4 bases from J, with 12 bases between. There are 13 residues in the CDR3. The germline CDR1 and CDR2 sequences are MNHEY and SMNVEV (reference sequence).

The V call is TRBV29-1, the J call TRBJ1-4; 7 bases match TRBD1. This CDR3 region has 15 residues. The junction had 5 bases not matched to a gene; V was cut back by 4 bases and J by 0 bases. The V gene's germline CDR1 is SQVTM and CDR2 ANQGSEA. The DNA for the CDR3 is TGCAGCGTTGGACAGGGACTCTCAACTAATGAAAAACTGTTTTTT. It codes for CSVGQGLSTNEKLFF. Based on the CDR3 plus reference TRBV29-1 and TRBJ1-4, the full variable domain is SAVISQKPSRDICQRGTSLTIQCQVDSQVTMMFWYRQQPGQSLTLIATANQGSEATYESGFVIDKFPISRPNLTFSTLTVSNMSPEDSSIYLCSVGQGLSTNEKLFFGSGTQLSVL.

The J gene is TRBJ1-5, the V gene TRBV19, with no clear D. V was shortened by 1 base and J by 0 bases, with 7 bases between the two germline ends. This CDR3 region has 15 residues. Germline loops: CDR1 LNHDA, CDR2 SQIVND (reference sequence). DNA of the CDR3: TGTGCCAGTAGTATAGGCACCTATAGCAATCAGCCCCAGCATTTT. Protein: CASSIGTYSNQPQHF.

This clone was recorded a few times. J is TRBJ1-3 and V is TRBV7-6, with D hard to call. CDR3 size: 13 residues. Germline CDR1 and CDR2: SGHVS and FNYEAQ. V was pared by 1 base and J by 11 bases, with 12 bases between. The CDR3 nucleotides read TGTGCCAGCAGCTTAGGGTTCAATTCGGCCATATATTTT. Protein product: CASSLGFNSAIYF.

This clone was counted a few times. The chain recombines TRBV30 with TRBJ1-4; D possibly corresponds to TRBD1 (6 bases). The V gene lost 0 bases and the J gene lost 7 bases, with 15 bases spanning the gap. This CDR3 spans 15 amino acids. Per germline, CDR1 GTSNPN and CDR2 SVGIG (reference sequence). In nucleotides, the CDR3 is TGTGCCTGGAGTGTAAGTTTCCAGGGGTGTGAAAAACTGTTTTTT. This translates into CAWSVSFQGCEKLFF.

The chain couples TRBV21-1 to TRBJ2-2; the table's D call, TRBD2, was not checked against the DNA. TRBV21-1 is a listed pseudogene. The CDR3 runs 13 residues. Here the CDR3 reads CASSTTSPGELFF. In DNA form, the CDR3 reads TGTGCCAGCAGCACGACTAGCCCCGGGGAGCTGTTTTTT.

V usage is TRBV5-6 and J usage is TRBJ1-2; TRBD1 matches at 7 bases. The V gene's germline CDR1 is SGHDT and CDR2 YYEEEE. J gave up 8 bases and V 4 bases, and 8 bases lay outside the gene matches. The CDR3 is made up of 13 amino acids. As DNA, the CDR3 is TGTGCCAGCAGCCCCCCGGACAGGAGGGGCTACACCTTC. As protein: CASSPPDRRGYTF.

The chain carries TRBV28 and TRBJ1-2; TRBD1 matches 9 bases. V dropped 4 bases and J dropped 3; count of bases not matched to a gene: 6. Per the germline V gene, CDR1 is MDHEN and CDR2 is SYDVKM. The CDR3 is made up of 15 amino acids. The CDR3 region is CASSSSWTGDYGYTF. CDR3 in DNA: TGTGCCAGCAGTTCCTCTTGGACAGGGGACTATGGCTACACCTTC.

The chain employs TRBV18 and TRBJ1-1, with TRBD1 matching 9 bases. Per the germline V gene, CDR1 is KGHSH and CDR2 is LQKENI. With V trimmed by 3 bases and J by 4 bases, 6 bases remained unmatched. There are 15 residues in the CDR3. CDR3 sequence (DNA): TGTGCCAGCTCACCTGTACAGGGGGCAAGCACTGAAGCTTTCTTT. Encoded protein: CASSPVQGASTEAFF.

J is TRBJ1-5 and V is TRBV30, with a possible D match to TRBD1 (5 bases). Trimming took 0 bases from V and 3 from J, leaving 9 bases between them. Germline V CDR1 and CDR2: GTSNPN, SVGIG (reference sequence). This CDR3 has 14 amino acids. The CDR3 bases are TGTGCCTGGAGTGTTGGGGCCCCCAATCAGCCCCAGCATTTT. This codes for CAWSVGAPNQPQHF.

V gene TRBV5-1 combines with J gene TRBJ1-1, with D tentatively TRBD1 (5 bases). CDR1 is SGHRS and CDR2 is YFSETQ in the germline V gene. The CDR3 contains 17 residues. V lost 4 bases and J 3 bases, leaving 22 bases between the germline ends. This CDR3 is CASSPMWGGGGDTEAFF. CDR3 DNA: TGCGCCAGCAGCCCCATGTGGGGTGGGGGAGGGGACACTGAAGCTTTCTTT.

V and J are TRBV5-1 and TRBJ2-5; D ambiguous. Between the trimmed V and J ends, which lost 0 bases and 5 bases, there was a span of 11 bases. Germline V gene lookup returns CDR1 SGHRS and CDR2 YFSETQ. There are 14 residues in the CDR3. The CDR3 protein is CASSLGQPRETQYF. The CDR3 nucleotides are TGCGCCAGCAGCTTGGGGCAACCCAGGGAGACCCAGTACTTC. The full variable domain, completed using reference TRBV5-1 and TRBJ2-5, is KAGVTQTPRYLIKTRGQQVTLSCSPISGHRSVSWYQQTPGQGLQFLFEYFSETQRNKGNFPGRFSGRQFSNSRSEMNVSTLELGDSALYLCASSLGQPRETQYFGPGTRLLVL.

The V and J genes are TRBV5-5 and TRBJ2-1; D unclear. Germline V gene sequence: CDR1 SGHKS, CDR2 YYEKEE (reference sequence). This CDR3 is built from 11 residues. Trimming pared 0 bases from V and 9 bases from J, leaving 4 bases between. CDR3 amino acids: CASSLVSEQFF. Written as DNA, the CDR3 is TGTGCCAGCAGCTTGGTATCTGAGCAGTTCTTC.